This T cell receptor beta chain was captured in a study of graft-versus-host responses after intestinal transplantation. Study as a whole: The transplants performed in recipients were multivisceral, liver-intestinal, or isolated intestinal.

The V segment lost 6 bases and the J segment 3 bases; nucleotides outside the gene matches: 8. The CDR3 length is 15 residues. Germline assignment: CDR1 MRHNA and CDR2 SNTAGT. TCRdb keeps only in-frame clones here, not all; method: immunoSEQ multiplex PCR. The table records about 10,000 clones, roughly a third of them present only once. Co-plated with roughly 200,000 CFSE-labeled responder cells were roughly 200,000 irradiated, violet-dye-labeled stimulator cells. The study, taken as a whole, reports: GvH clones occurred in recipient marrow; some first appeared in ileum or blood.

Material: alloreactive CD8+ T cells from a mixed lymphocyte reaction culture, obtained before intestinal transplant. Subset: CFSE-low proliferating T cells sorted from roughly 6-day pre-transplant mixed lymphocyte reaction (GvH or HvG direction). V and J are TRBV6-4 and TRBJ2-7, with 10 bases lining up with TRBD2. This clonotype was obtained from a human patient who received an intestinal transplant. The CDR3 sequence is CASSRPSGSIYEQYF. In nucleotides, the CDR3 is TGTGCCAGCAGCCGACCTAGCGGGAGTATCTACGAGCAGTACTTC.